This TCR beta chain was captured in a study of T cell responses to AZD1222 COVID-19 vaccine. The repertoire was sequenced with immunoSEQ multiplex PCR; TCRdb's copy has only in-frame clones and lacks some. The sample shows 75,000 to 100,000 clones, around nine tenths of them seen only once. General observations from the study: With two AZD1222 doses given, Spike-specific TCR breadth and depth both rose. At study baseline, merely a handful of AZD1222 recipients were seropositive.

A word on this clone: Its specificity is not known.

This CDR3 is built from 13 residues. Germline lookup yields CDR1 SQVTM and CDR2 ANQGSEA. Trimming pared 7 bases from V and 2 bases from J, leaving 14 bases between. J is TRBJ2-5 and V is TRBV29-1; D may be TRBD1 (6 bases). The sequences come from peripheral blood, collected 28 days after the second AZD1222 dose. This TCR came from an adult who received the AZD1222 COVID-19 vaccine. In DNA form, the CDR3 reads TGCAGCGCCATTACAGGGTTTCAAGAGACCCAGTACTTC. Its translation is CSAITGFQETQYF. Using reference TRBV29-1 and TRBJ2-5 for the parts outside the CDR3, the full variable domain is SAVISQKPSRDICQRGTSLTIQCQVDSQVTMMFWYRQQPGQSLTLIATANQGSEATYESGFVIDKFPISRPNLTFSTLTVSNMSPEDSSIYLCSAITGFQETQYFGPGTRLLVL.